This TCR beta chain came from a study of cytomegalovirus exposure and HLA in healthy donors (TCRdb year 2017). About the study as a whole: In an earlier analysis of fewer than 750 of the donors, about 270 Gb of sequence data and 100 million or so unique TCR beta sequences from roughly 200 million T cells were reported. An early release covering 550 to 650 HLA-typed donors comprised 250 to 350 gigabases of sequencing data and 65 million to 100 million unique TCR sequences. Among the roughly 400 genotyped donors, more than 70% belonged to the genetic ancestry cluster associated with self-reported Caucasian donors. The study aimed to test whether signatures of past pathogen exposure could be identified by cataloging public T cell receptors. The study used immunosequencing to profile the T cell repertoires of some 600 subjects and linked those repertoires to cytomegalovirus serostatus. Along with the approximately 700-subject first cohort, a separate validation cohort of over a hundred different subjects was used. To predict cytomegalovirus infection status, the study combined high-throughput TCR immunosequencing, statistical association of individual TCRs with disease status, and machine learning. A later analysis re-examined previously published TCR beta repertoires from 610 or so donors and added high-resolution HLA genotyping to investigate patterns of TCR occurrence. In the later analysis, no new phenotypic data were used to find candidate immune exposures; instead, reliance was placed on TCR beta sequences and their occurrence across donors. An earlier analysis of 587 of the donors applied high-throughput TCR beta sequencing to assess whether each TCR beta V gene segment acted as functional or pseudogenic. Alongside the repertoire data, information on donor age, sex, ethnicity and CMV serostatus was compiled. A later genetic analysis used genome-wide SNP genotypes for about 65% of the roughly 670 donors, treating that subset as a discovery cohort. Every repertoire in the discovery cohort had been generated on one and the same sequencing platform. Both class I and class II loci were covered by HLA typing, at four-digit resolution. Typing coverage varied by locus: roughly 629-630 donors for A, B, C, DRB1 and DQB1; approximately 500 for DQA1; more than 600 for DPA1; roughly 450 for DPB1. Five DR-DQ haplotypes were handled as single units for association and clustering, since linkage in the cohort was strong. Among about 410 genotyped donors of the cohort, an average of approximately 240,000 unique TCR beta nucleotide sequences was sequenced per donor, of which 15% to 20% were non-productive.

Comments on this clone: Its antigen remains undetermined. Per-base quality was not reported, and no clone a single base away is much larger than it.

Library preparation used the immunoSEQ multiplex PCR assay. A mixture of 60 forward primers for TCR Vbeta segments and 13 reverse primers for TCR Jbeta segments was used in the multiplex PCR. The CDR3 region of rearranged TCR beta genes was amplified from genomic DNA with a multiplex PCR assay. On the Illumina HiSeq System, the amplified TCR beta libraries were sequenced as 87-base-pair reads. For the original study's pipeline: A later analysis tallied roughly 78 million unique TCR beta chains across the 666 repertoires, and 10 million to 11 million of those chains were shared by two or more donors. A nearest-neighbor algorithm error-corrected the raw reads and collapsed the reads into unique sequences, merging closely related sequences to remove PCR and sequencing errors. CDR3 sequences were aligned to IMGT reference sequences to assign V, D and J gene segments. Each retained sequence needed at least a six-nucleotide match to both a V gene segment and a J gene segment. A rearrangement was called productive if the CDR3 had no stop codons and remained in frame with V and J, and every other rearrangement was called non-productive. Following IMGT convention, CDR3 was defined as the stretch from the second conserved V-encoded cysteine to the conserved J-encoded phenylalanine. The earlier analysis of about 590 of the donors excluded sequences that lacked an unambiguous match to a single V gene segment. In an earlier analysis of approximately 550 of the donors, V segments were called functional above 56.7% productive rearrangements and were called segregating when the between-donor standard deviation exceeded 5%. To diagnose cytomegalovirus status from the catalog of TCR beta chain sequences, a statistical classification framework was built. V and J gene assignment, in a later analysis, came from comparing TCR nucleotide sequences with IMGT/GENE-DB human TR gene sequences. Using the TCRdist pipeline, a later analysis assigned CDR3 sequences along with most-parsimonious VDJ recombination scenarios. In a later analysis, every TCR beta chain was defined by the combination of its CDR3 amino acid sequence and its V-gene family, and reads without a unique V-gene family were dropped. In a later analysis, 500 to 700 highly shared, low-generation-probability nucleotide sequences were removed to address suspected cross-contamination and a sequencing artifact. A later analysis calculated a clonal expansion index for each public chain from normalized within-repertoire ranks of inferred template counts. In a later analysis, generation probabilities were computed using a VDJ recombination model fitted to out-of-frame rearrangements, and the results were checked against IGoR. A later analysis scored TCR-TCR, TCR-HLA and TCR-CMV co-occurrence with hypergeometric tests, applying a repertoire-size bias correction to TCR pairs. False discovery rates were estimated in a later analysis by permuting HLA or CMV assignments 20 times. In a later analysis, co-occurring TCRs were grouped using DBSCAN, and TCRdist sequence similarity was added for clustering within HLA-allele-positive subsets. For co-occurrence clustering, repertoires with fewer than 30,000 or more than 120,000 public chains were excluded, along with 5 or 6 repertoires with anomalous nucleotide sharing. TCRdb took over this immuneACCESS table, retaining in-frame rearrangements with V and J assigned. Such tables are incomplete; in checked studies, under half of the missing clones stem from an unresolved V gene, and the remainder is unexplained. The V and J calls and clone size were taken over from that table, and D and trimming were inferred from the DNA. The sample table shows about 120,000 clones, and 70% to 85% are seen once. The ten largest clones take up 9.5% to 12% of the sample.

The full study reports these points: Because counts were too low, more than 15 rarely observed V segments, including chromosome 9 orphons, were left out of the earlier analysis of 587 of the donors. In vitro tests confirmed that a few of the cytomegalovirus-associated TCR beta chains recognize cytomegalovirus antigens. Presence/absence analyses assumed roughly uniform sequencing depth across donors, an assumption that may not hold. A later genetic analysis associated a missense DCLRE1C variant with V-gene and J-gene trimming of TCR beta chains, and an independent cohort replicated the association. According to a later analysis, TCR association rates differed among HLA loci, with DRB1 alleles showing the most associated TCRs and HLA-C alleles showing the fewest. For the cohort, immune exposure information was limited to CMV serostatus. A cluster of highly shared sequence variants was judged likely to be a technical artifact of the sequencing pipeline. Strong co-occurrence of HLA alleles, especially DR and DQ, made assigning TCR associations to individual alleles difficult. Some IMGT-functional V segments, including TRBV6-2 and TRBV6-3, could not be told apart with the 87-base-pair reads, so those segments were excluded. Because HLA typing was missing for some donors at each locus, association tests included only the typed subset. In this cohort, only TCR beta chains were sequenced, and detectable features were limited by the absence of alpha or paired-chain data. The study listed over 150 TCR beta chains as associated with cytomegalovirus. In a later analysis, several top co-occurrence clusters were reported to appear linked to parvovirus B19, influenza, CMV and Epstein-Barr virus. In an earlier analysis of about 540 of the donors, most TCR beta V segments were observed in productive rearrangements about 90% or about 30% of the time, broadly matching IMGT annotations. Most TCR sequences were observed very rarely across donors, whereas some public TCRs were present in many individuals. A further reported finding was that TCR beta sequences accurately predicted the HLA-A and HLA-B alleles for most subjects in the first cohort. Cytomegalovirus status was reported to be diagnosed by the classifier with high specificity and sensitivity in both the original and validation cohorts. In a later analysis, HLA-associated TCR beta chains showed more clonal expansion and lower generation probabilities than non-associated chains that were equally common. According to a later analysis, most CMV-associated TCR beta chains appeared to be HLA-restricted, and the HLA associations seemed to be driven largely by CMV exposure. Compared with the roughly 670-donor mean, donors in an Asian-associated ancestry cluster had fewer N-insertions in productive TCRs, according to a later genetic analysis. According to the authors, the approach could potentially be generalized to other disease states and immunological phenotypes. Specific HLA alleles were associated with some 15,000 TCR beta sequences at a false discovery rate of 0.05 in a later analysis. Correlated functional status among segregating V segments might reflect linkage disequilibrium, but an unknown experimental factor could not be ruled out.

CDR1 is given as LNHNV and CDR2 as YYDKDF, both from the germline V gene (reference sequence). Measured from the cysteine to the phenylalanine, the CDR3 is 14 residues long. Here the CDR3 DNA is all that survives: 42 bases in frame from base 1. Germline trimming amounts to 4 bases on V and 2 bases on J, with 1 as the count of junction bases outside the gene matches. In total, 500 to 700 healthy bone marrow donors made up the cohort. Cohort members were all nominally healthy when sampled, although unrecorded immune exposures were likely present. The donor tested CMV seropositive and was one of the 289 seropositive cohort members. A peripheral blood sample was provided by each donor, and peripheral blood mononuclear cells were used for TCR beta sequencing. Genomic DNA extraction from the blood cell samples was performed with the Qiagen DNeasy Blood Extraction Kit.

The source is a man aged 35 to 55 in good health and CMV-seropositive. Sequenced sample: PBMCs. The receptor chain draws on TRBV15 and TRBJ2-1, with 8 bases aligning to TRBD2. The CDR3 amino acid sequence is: CATSTGGTYNEQFF. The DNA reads TGTGCCACCAGCACGGGGGGGACCTACAATGAGCAGTTCTTC.